The 30 T cell receptor beta chains reported below all come from one sample, sequenced in a study of cytomegalovirus exposure and HLA in healthy donors. The PCR employed 60 Vbeta primers together with 13 Jbeta primers. Profiled with immunoSEQ multiplex PCR; TCRdb holds only in-frame clones, not every one. This table has fewer than 150,000 clones, approximately 69% appearing once. Sequencing used PBMCs. The receptors were sampled from a woman in her forties or fifties in good health and CMV-seropositive.

The V call is TRBV5-6, the J call TRBJ2-7; TRBD1 is a possible D gene (6 bases). V lost 4 bases and J 2 bases, leaving 13 bases between the germline ends. Germline V gene data show CDR1 as SGHDT and CDR2 as YYEEEE. The CDR3 spans 14 residues. The CDR3 is CASSPWTATYEQYF. The CDR3 DNA reads as TGTGCCAGCAGCCCATGGACAGCGACCTACGAGCAGTACTTC. Combining the CDR3 with reference TRBV5-6 and TRBJ2-7 gives the whole variable domain DAGVTQSPTHLIKTRGQQVTLRCSPKSGHDTVSWYQQALGQGPQFIFQYYEEEERQRGNFPDRFSGHQFPNYSSELNVNALLLGDSALYLCASSPWTATYEQYFGPGTRLTVT.

This clone was counted a single time. This chain connects TRBV28 to TRBJ1-2; tentative D call: TRBD1 (5 bases). Between the trimmed V and J ends, which lost 4 bases and 4 bases, there was a span of 13 bases. The length of the CDR3 is 14 residues. Germline CDR1 is MDHEN and CDR2 is SYDVKM. In DNA form, the CDR3 reads TGTGCCAGCAGTTCAGGAGGGAGGGGCTATGGCTACACCTTC. As protein: CASSSGGRGYGYTF.

The rearrangement uses TRBV5-1 and TRBJ1-3, with D unclear. Germline V gene lookup returns CDR1 SGHRS and CDR2 YFSETQ. The V and J ends lost 0 bases and 0 bases respectively, with 13 bases between them. The CDR3 contains 17 residues. This chain's CDR3 is CASSLAFVGASGNTIYF. CDR3 nucleotide sequence: TGCGCCAGCAGCTTGGCCTTTGTCGGAGCCTCTGGAAACACCATATATTTT.

The rearrangement links TRBV6-4 to TRBJ2-1; 11 bases map to TRBD2. The germline CDR1 and CDR2 sequences are MRHNA and SNTAGT. The CDR3 has 16 amino acids. With V trimmed by 4 bases and J by 3 bases, 5 bases remained unmatched. CDR3 protein: CASSVGTSGFYNEQFF. DNA of the CDR3: TGTGCCAGCAGTGTCGGGACTAGCGGTTTCTACAATGAGCAGTTCTTC.

Only one count was recorded for this clone. The gene calls are TRBV27 and TRBJ2-7, with 11 bases matching TRBD2. The ends lost 2 bases at V and 4 bases at J; junction bases unmatched: 7. Looked up from germline, CDR1 is MNHEY and CDR2 is SMNVEV (reference sequence). The CDR3 has 16 residues. The CDR3 here is CASSLRGTSGKYEQYF. DNA of the CDR3: TGTGCCAGCAGTTTACGCGGGACTAGCGGAAAATACGAGCAGTACTTC.

The chain recombines TRBV19 with TRBJ2-5, with TRBD2 matching over 8 bases. This CDR3 contains 16 residues. After removal of 5 bases from V and 4 bases from J, the junction contained 12 bases not matched to a gene. Germline values: CDR1 LNHDA, CDR2 SQIVND (reference sequence). In nucleotides, the CDR3 is TGTGCCAGTAGTCCTAAACGGCACCGGGGGGGAGAGACCCAGTACTTC. This gives the protein CASSPKRHRGGETQYF.

The chain has TRBV29-1 and TRBJ2-5, with a possible D match to TRBD1 (5 bases). The J call may not be correct, given that the DNA end is closer to TRBJ2-7. Germline V lookup: CDR1 SQVTM, CDR2 ANQGSEA. The CDR3 runs to 13 residues. CDR3 DNA: TGCAGCGTTAAGGGTGACAGCTCCTACGAGCAGTACTTC. Translated, it gives CSVKGDSSYEQYF.

The rearrangement joins TRBV18 to TRBJ1-2, with D unclear. Trimming removed 6 bases at V and 0 bases at J, with 14 bases between. In germline, CDR1 is KGHSH, CDR2 LQKENI. The CDR3 is 15 residues long. CDR3 bases: TGTGCCAGCTCCCCGGGCGGGTTAGCTAACTATGGCTACACCTTC. It is translated as CASSPGGLANYGYTF.

The chain employs TRBV4-1 and TRBJ1-1, with 10 bases that match TRBD1. From germline, CDR1 is MGHRA and CDR2 YSYEKL. V was pared by 2 bases and J by 4 bases, with 1 base of the junction left unmatched. The CDR3 is 14 residues long. Here the CDR3 DNA reads TGCGCCAGCAGCCAAAGGGACAGGGGCACTGAAGCTTTCTTT. This translates into CASSQRDRGTEAFF.

This chain joins TRBV18 and TRBJ2-7; 10 bases are shared with TRBD1. The CDR3 is 15 amino acids. V shed 0 bases, J shed 6 bases, and the junction held 5 bases outside the gene matches. The germline gives CDR1 KGHSH, CDR2 LQKENI. The CDR3 bases are TGTGCCAGCTCACCACCGGGACAGGGGTCGGCCGAGCAGTACTTC. The encoded protein is CASSPPGQGSAEQYF. The full variable domain, its missing parts supplied by reference TRBV18 and TRBJ2-7, is NAGVMQNPRHLVRRRGQEARLRCSPMKGHSHVYWYRQLPEEGLKFMVYLQKENIIDESGMPKERFSAEFPKEGPSILRIQQVVRGDSAAYFCASSPPGQGSAEQYFGPGTRLTVT.

This clone was detected a few times. V usage is TRBV30 and J usage is TRBJ1-2; TRBD1 agrees at 7 bases. The CDR3 is 12 residues long. Germline V gene data show CDR1 as GTSNPN and CDR2 as SVGIG (reference sequence). V lost 7 bases, J lost 7 bases, and 9 bases stayed unmatched. CDR3 nucleotides: TGTGCCTTTGACAGGGATGTTGCTGGCTACACCTTC. Protein product: CAFDRDVAGYTF.

The genes are TRBV30 and TRBJ2-7; the D gene is possibly TRBD2 (5 bases). This CDR3 region has 12 residues. Germline V gene sequence: CDR1 GTSNPN, CDR2 SVGIG (reference sequence). Trimming shortened V by 0 bases and J by 4 bases, and 7 bases separated the two germline ends. The CDR3, as DNA: TGTGCCTGGAGTGTACGGGGTTACGAGCAGTACTTC. Translating gives CAWSVRGYEQYF.

This clone has a single count. The genes are TRBV9 and TRBJ2-3, with TRBD1 as a possible D gene (5 bases). In germline, CDR1 is SGDLS, CDR2 YYNGEE. V was shortened by 0 bases and J by 0 bases, with 11 bases between the two germline ends. This CDR3 contains 16 residues. The CDR3 loop reads CASSVVDSPSTDTQYF. The CDR3 DNA reads TGTGCCAGCAGCGTAGTCGACAGCCCTAGCACAGATACGCAGTATTTT.

The V and J genes are TRBV19 and TRBJ2-1; 7 positions match TRBD2. This CDR3 has 14 amino acids. Germline V gene sequence: CDR1 LNHDA, CDR2 SQIVND (reference sequence). Trimming removed 7 bases from V and 3 bases from J; junction bases left unmatched: 6. CDR3 loop: CASNSGLNYNEQFF. As DNA, the CDR3 is TGTGCCAGTAACTCGGGACTAAACTACAATGAGCAGTTCTTC.

This clone was seen a few times. CDR3 nucleotides: TGTGCCAGCAGCTTCGACAGTGAGGACACTGAAGCTTTCTTT. As protein: CASSFDSEDTEAFF. The V call is TRBV7-2, the J call TRBJ1-1; possible D gene TRBD1, 5 bases. Trimming removed 3 bases from V and 3 bases from J, with 11 bases in between. Germline V lookup: CDR1 SGHTA, CDR2 FQGNSA. This CDR3 contains 14 residues. The variable domain in full, completed from reference TRBV7-2 and TRBJ1-1, reads GAGVSQSPSNKVTEKGKDVELRCDPISGHTALYWYRQSLGQGLEFLIYFQGNSAPDKSGLPSDRFSAERTGGSVSTLTIQRTQQEDSAVYLCASSFDSEDTEAFFGQGTRLTVV.

The chain recombines TRBV15 with TRBJ2-1, with 7 bases that match TRBD1. Unmatched junction bases numbered 15, after V lost 4 bases and J lost 12 bases. The germline gives CDR1 LNHNV, CDR2 YYDKDF (reference sequence). CDR3 length: 15 residues. The CDR3 spells CATSIPGTAADRQFF. CDR3 nucleotide sequence: TGTGCCACCAGCATACCCGGGACAGCTGCGGATCGGCAGTTCTTC.

This clone came up once. The V gene is TRBV5-1, the J gene TRBJ2-3; TRBD1 might be the D (5 bases). Germline V CDR1 and CDR2: SGHRS, YFSETQ. The CDR3 sequence is 16 residues long. The ends were cut back, 4 bases at V and 0 bases at J, with 15 bases in the middle. CDR3 sequence: CASSRRQQTSTDTQYF. The DNA for the CDR3 is TGCGCCAGCAGCCGACGACAGCAGACTAGCACAGATACGCAGTATTTT. Together with reference TRBV5-1 and TRBJ2-3, the CDR3 gives the full variable domain: KAGVTQTPRYLIKTRGQQVTLSCSPISGHRSVSWYQQTPGQGLQFLFEYFSETQRNKGNFPGRFSGRQFSNSRSEMNVSTLELGDSALYLCASSRRQQTSTDTQYFGPGTRLTVL.

This rearrangement joins TRBV9 to TRBJ2-5; D may be TRBD2 (6 bases). The length of the CDR3 is 13 residues. CDR1 and CDR2 (germline): SGDLS, YYNGEE. V was pared by 3 bases and J by 4 bases, with 10 bases between. The CDR3 sequence: CASSAPGGETQYF. The CDR3 DNA reads as TGTGCCAGCAGCGCGCCCGGGGGAGAGACCCAGTACTTC.

This clone was detected only a few times. The chain links TRBV6-5 to TRBJ1-4, with TRBD1 as a possible D gene (6 bases). The CDR3 spans 16 residues. Germline V gives CDR1 MNHEY, CDR2 SVGAGI. V lost 0 bases and J 8 bases, leaving 16 bases between the germline ends. The CDR3 region is CASSYSKGRGGEKLFF. The CDR3 region has the DNA TGTGCCAGCAGTTACTCGAAGGGCAGGGGTGGCGAAAAACTGTTTTTT.

The V call is TRBV2, the J call TRBJ1-4, with D possibly TRBD1 on 5 matching bases. This CDR3 comprises 12 residues. Germline-derived CDR1 and CDR2 are SNHLY and FYNNEI. V was clipped by 6 bases and J by 10 bases, with 12 bases between them. The CDR3 here is CASSGLGGKLFF. The CDR3 region has the DNA TGTGCCAGCAGCGGGCTGGGGGGAAAACTGTTTTTT.

This chain joins TRBV5-6 and TRBJ1-3; D may be TRBD1 (6 bases). CDR1 and CDR2 from the germline V gene are SGHDT and YYEEEE. The CDR3 spans 16 residues. V lost 0 bases and J lost 3, with 13 bases in between. Here the CDR3 reads CASSLVSGAGGNTIYF. CDR3 DNA: TGTGCCAGCAGCTTGGTGTCAGGGGCTGGTGGAAACACCATATATTTT.

This clone was observed a few times. V and J are TRBV19 and TRBJ1-1, with D maybe TRBD1 (5 bases). The V and J ends lost 5 bases and 2 bases respectively, with 12 bases between them. The CDR3 runs to 14 residues. Germline V gives CDR1 LNHDA, CDR2 SQIVND (reference sequence). Written as DNA, the CDR3 is TGTGCCAGTAGTCCAGACAGAGTAAACACTGAAGCTTTCTTT. Its protein product is CASSPDRVNTEAFF.

The J gene is TRBJ2-2, the V gene TRBV5-1; D is possibly TRBD2 (6 bases). V was trimmed by 7 bases and J by 1 base, leaving 11 bases between them. Per the germline V gene, CDR1 is SGHRS and CDR2 is YFSETQ. The CDR3 covers 14 residues. CDR3: CASSEGGNTGELFF. DNA for the CDR3: TGCGCCAGCTCTGAGGGAGGGAACACCGGGGAGCTGTTTTTT.

The chain combines TRBV27 with TRBJ1-2; D perhaps matches TRBD1 (5 bases). V dropped 2 bases and J dropped 7 bases, with 14 bases sitting between them. The CDR3 totals 14 residues. In germline, CDR1 is MNHEY, CDR2 SMNVEV (reference sequence). In nucleotides, the CDR3 is TGTGCCAGCAGTTTAAGACAGAACCCCTCTGGCTACACCTTC. It encodes CASSLRQNPSGYTF.

In its sample, this clone was seen a few times. The chain combines TRBV6-5 with TRBJ2-1; TRBD2 agrees at 13 bases. With V trimmed by 6 bases and J by 5 bases, 4 bases remained unmatched. Germline assignment: CDR1 MNHEY and CDR2 SVGAGI. CDR3 length: 15 amino acids. The DNA of the CDR3 is TGTGCCAGCAGGGAACTAGCGGGGGGGCACAATGAGCAGTTCTTC. Its translation: CASRELAGGHNEQFF.

The chain couples TRBV30 to TRBJ2-3; 8 positions match TRBD1. CDR1 is GTSNPN, CDR2 SVGIG, per germline (reference sequence). V dropped 4 bases and J dropped 5; count of bases not matched to a gene: 11. The CDR3 loop spans 15 amino acids. CDR3 nucleotide sequence: TGTGCCTGGAAACCGGCAGGGGGCCTGAGAGATACGCAGTATTTT. It encodes CAWKPAGGLRDTQYF. Full variable domain (outside the CDR3, taken from reference TRBV30 and TRBJ2-3): SQTIHQWPATLVQPVGSPLSLECTVEGTSNPNLYWYRQAAGRGLQLLFYSVGIGQISSEVPQNLSASRPQDRQFILSSKKLLLSDSGFYLCAWKPAGGLRDTQYFGPGTRLTVL.

The V call is TRBV29-1, the J call TRBJ2-3, with 11 bases identical to TRBD1. Germline V gene sequence: CDR1 SQVTM, CDR2 ANQGSEA. Germline trimming cut 6 bases from V and 5 bases from J; bases unmatched to any gene: 10. The CDR3 has 15 residues. The CDR3 coding sequence is TGCAGCGTCTCCCGTTCCGGGACAGGGGGAGATACGCAGTATTTT. Amino acid sequence: CSVSRSGTGGDTQYF.

The rearrangement joins TRBV15 to TRBJ2-1; D gene ambiguous. This CDR3 comprises 13 residues. The germline CDR1 and CDR2 sequences are LNHNV and YYDKDF (reference sequence). Trimming stripped 3 bases from V and 5 bases from J, with 8 bases between. CDR3 DNA: TGTGCCACCAGCAGGGTCCGGGACAATGAGCAGTTCTTC. It is translated as CATSRVRDNEQFF. Drawing the rest from reference TRBV15 and TRBJ2-1, the complete variable domain is DAMVIQNPRYQVTQFGKPVTLSCSQTLNHNVMYWYQQKSSQAPKLLFHYYDKDFNNEADTPDNFQSRRPNTSFCFLDIRSPGLGDTAMYLCATSRVRDNEQFFGPGTRLTVL.

The chain uses TRBV5-5 and TRBJ1-2; the match to TRBD1 covers 8 bases. The germline CDR1 and CDR2 sequences are SGHKS and YYEKEE (reference sequence). After removal of 0 bases from V and 1 base from J, the junction contained 5 bases not matched to a gene. The CDR3 is 16 residues long. DNA for the CDR3: TGTGCCAGCAGCTTGGGACAGGGGATCGGTAACTATGGCTACACCTTC. Translation gives CASSLGQGIGNYGYTF.

The V gene is TRBV9, the J gene TRBJ2-7, with 9 bases lining up with TRBD1. The ends lost 3 bases at V and 7 bases at J; junction bases unmatched: 5. Germline V gene lookup returns CDR1 SGDLS and CDR2 YYNGEE. This CDR3 is built from 13 residues. CDR3 nucleotides: TGTGCCAGCAGCGCGGGACAGGGTCGGGAGCAGTACTTC. It specifies CASSAGQGREQYF.